What follows are 21 T cell receptor beta chains derived from one specimen sequenced in a study of T-cell reconstitution after alpha-beta-depleted transplantation in children. The study, taken as a whole, reports: The authors attributed T-cell counts and diversity one year after transplant mostly to newly produced T cells.

Which antigens these TCRs recognize remains unknown. Unique molecular identifiers were built into the TCRbeta library. TCRdb processed the PCR reads anew with MiXCR; each CDR3 protein has one entry. The sample lists about 300,000 distinct CDR3 sequences, over 7% occurring once. Sequencing used peripheral blood, obtained 360 days after TCRalphabeta/CD19-depleted stem cell transplant. The receptor set was obtained from a female patient aged 2-9 years who had a stem cell transplant for Fanconi anemia, so the T cells may come from the graft donor.

The chain carries TRBV18 and TRBJ1-1, with D unresolved. This CDR3 is built from 14 residues. Trimming took 3 bases from V and 5 from J, leaving 13 bases between them. Germline V gene lookup returns CDR1 KGHSH and CDR2 LQKENI. The CDR3 sequence: CASSPHKVGTEAFF. In nucleotides, the CDR3 is TGTGCCAGCTCACCGCACAAAGTCGGGACTGAAGCTTTCTTT.

The chain carries TRBV5-4 and TRBJ1-3, with TRBD1 matching over 7 bases. The CDR3 runs to 12 residues. The V and J ends lost 3 bases and 11 bases, in that order; junction bases with no gene match: 5. Germline CDR1 SGHNT, CDR2 YYREEE (reference sequence). The CDR3 region has the DNA TGTGCCAGCAGCTCGACAGGGAACTCCATATATTTT. Amino acid sequence: CASSSTGNSIYF.

This clonotype came up many times. This chain links TRBV28 with TRBJ1-1; D remains ambiguous. Trimming removed 7 bases at V and 1 base at J, with 10 bases between. This CDR3 comprises 13 residues. Germline lookup yields CDR1 MDHEN and CDR2 SYDVKM. The CDR3 DNA follows: TGTGCCAGCAATCTGGGCTCGAACACTGAAGCTTTCTTT. As protein: CASNLGSNTEAFF.

This clonotype occurred many times. V is TRBV11-2 and J is TRBJ2-1; D gene ambiguous. The CDR3 runs to 13 residues. Germline V CDR1 and CDR2: SGHAT, FQNNGV. V gave up 4 bases and J gave up 7 bases, with 11 bases separating them. The CDR3 DNA sequence: TGTGCCAGCAGCTGGGCCCGGGCGAATGAGCAGTTCTTC. This translates into CASSWARANEQFF.

This clonotype has more than one count but fewer than ten. The chain is built from TRBV20-1 and TRBJ1-2; the match to TRBD1 covers 9 bases. The J segment lost 2 bases and the V segment lost 0 bases, leaving 7 bases of the junction unmatched. CDR1 is DFQATT, CDR2 SNEGSKA, per germline (reference sequence). The CDR3 loop spans 16 amino acids. CDR3 sequence (DNA): TGCAGTGCTAGAGATCCCGGGACAGGGAAGAACTATGGCTACACCTTC. The encoded protein is CSARDPGTGKNYGYTF.

This clonotype was seen many times. V usage is TRBV12-3 or TRBV12-4 and J usage is TRBJ2-3, with TRBD2 matching over 8 bases. The ends lost 5 bases at V and 0 bases at J; junction bases unmatched: 1. CDR3 length: 14 amino acids. The chain's CDR3 is CASSPGGSTDTQYF. The CDR3 DNA reads TGTGCCAGCAGTCCGGGGGGGAGCACAGATACGCAGTATTTT.

V and J are TRBV11-1 and TRBJ2-3; TRBD2 aligns across 11 bases. With 5 bases clipped from V and 9 bases from J, the junction kept 22 bases outside the gene matches. The V gene's germline CDR1 is SGHAT and CDR2 FQDESV (reference sequence). The CDR3 length is 19 residues. This CDR3 reads CASSRRDRTSGPYRGTQYF. In DNA form, the CDR3 reads TGTGCCAGCAGCCGAAGAGATAGGACTAGCGGGCCCTACAGGGGGACGCAGTATTTT.

This clonotype was detected a few times. The chain combines TRBV20-1 with TRBJ2-6; no firm D call. V lost 0 bases and J lost 6, with 9 bases in between. Germline assignment: CDR1 DFQATT and CDR2 SNEGSKA (reference sequence). The CDR3 extends over 14 amino acids. CDR3 sequence reads: CSARELVKANVLTF. In nucleotides, the CDR3 is TGCAGTGCTAGAGAGTTGGTTAAGGCCAACGTCCTGACTTTC.

This clonotype was found many times. CDR3 sequence: CASSPGQDRSYEQYF. Written as DNA, the CDR3 is TGTGCCAGCAGCCCCGGACAGGACCGCTCCTACGAGCAGTACTTC. The rearrangement uses TRBV9 and TRBJ2-7; TRBD1 agrees at 7 bases. The CDR3 spans 15 residues. The germline V gene encodes CDR1 SGDLS and CDR2 YYNGEE. V lost 4 bases, J lost 0 bases, and 7 bases stayed unmatched.

This clonotype occurred many times. V gene TRBV5-8 combines with J gene TRBJ2-5, with 7 bases fitting TRBD1. This CDR3 is 16 amino acids long. Germline trimming cut 4 bases from V and 4 bases from J; bases unmatched to any gene: 13. Germline V gene lookup returns CDR1 SGHTS and CDR2 YDEGEE. The CDR3 is CASSLGIQGFRETQYF. CDR3 nucleotide sequence: TGTGCCAGCAGCCTTGGGATACAGGGGTTTCGAGAGACCCAGTACTTC.

V usage is TRBV6-1 and J usage is TRBJ2-5; TRBD1 matches at 9 bases. The trim removed 6 bases at V and 5 bases at J, leaving 7 bases unmatched. CDR3 length equals 14 residues. Germline CDR1 reads MNHNS; CDR2 reads SASEGT. The CDR3 DNA sequence: TGTGCCAGCAGGTGGGACAGGGACGGGGAGACCCAGTACTTC. Translated, it gives CASRWDRDGETQYF.

This clonotype was seen many times. As DNA, the CDR3 is TGTGCCAGCAGCCCAGGGGGTAGCAATCAGCCCCAGCATTTT. Its protein product is CASSPGGSNQPQHF. The chain combines TRBV7-8 with TRBJ1-5; 7 nucleotides match TRBD1. The CDR3 loop spans 14 amino acids. The V segment lost 5 bases and the J segment 0 bases; nucleotides outside the gene matches: 1. CDR1 is SGHVS and CDR2 is FQNEAQ in the germline V gene.

This clonotype was counted at least ten times. The chain joins TRBV5-1 to TRBJ1-1; no clear D. This CDR3 is 14 amino acids long. V lost 6 bases and J 1 base, leaving 13 bases between the germline ends. Per germline, CDR1 SGHRS and CDR2 YFSETQ. DNA of the CDR3: TGCGCCAGCATGCCGTTGGCACCGAACACTGAAGCTTTCTTT. Translated: CASMPLAPNTEAFF. The variable domain in full, completed from reference TRBV5-1 and TRBJ1-1, reads KAGVTQTPRYLIKTRGQQVTLSCSPISGHRSVSWYQQTPGQGLQFLFEYFSETQRNKGNFPGRFSGRQFSNSRSEMNVSTLELGDSALYLCASMPLAPNTEAFFGQGTRLTVV.

The chain has TRBV5-5 and TRBJ2-7; a possible D gene is TRBD2 (5 bases). Trimming removed 4 bases at V and 3 bases at J, with 17 bases between. The germline CDR1 and CDR2 sequences are SGHKS and YYEKEE (reference sequence). This CDR3 spans 15 amino acids. DNA for the CDR3: TGTGCCAGCAGCACCTCCCGCGGGCTGATCTACGAGCAGTACGTC. Encoded protein: CASSTSRGLIYEQYV.

CDR3 in DNA: TGCGCCAGCAGCTTGGGGGGGACAGGGGCTGTTTTCACTGAAGCTTTCTTT. Protein product: CASSLGGTGAVFTEAFF. This chain connects TRBV5-1 to TRBJ1-1; 10 nucleotides agree with TRBD1. J gave up 4 bases and V 0 bases, and 9 bases lay outside the gene matches. This CDR3 region has 17 residues. Germline CDR1 is SGHRS and CDR2 is YFSETQ.

The chain links TRBV6-5 to TRBJ2-7, with a weak D call TRBD2 (6 bases). V lost 0 bases and J lost 1, with 7 bases in between. Germline-derived CDR1 and CDR2 are MNHEY and SVGAGI. The length of the CDR3 is 14 residues. This CDR3 reads CASSYSGRSYEQYF. For the CDR3, the DNA is TGTGCCAGCAGTTACTCGGGGAGGTCCTACGAGCAGTACTTC.

V is TRBV12-3 or TRBV12-4 and J is TRBJ2-7; 8 bases map to TRBD2. The CDR3 contains 14 residues. Trimming cost V 7 bases and J 6 bases; bases outside gene matches: 11. The CDR3 DNA sequence: TGTGCCAGCATTTATGCCGGGACTAGAAGCGAGCAGTACTTC. It encodes CASIYAGTRSEQYF.

This clonotype was picked up a small number of times. The chain links TRBV18 to TRBJ2-5; perhaps TRBD1 as D (6 bases). From germline, CDR1 is KGHSH and CDR2 LQKENI. The CDR3 has 15 residues. Trimming removed 6 bases at V and 0 bases at J, with 14 bases between. This CDR3 reads CASSPGTSYQETQYF. CDR3 DNA: TGTGCCAGCTCTCCCGGGACATCGTACCAAGAGACCCAGTACTTC.

Ten or more counts support this clonotype. This chain joins TRBV7-2 and TRBJ1-1; D is ambiguous. CDR1 and CDR2 (germline): SGHTA, FQGNSA. The CDR3 runs to 14 residues. The V gene lost 7 bases and the J gene lost 0 bases, with 12 bases spanning the gap. CDR3 region: CASTIWSLNTEAFF. CDR3 sequence (DNA): TGTGCCAGCACCATATGGAGCCTGAACACTGAAGCTTTCTTT.

The chain joins TRBV30 to TRBJ2-1, with 7 bases lining up with TRBD1. The J segment lost 6 bases and the V segment lost 4 bases, leaving 9 bases of the junction unmatched. The germline CDR1 and CDR2 sequences are GTSNPN and SVGIG (reference sequence). CDR3 length: 14 residues. The CDR3 loop is CAWIRGLTRNEQFF. In DNA form, the CDR3 reads TGTGCCTGGATTAGGGGGCTTACCCGCAATGAGCAGTTCTTC.

The chain combines TRBV6-2 or TRBV6-3 with TRBJ1-1; D remains ambiguous. There are 13 residues in the CDR3. The germline V gene encodes CDR1 MNHEY and CDR2 SVGEGT. V was clipped by 6 bases and J by 1 base, with 9 bases between them. CDR3: CASRLGQNTEAFF. CDR3 sequence (DNA): TGTGCCAGCAGACTCGGGCAGAACACTGAAGCTTTCTTT.